Each of the 9 T cell receptor beta chains below was sequenced from the same sample in a study of shared T cell receptors in the human thymus. TCRdb's table, derived via immunoSEQ multiplex PCR, lists solely in-frame clones and lacks some. The sample has hundreds of thousands of clones; around 82% are singletons. These data were also filed under a second study, of human thymus T cells.

Sequencing was performed on thymocytes. Receptors originate from a boy under two years old with a congenital heart defect.

The V gene is TRBV27, the J gene TRBJ2-7, with 14 bases that match TRBD2. The CDR3 runs 16 residues. From germline, CDR1 is MNHEY and CDR2 SMNVEV (reference sequence). J lost 0 bases, V lost 4 bases, and 2 bases had no gene match. Written as DNA, the CDR3 is TGTGCCAGCAGTTCGGGACTAGCGGGAGCCTCCTACGAGCAGTACTTC. Translating it yields CASSSGLAGASYEQYF.

The chain carries TRBV4-3 and TRBJ2-1; 9 nucleotides line up with TRBD1. Germline CDR1 is LGHNA and CDR2 is YSLEER. The CDR3 consists of 15 residues. V lost 4 bases to trimming and J lost 0 bases; unmatched junction nucleotides: 1. CDR3 protein: CASSPGQGSYNEQFF. In DNA, the CDR3 is TGCGCCAGCAGCCCGGGACAGGGCTCCTACAATGAGCAGTTCTTC.

The chain carries TRBV5-1 and TRBJ2-1; TRBD2 aligns across 11 bases. Germline CDR1 is SGHRS and CDR2 is YFSETQ. CDR3 size: 16 residues. The trim removed 7 bases at V and 4 bases at J, leaving 10 bases unmatched. As DNA, the CDR3 is TGCGCCAGCCAGTCGGGACTAGCGGAGACTTACAATGAGCAGTTCTTC. Protein: CASQSGLAETYNEQFF.

The chain is built from TRBV4-3 and TRBJ1-5, with D hard to call. CDR3 length equals 16 residues. Germline V gene lookup returns CDR1 LGHNA and CDR2 YSLEER. V lost 0 bases and J 4 bases, leaving 13 bases between the germline ends. CDR3 protein: CASSQDLESGNQPQHF. CDR3 in DNA: TGCGCCAGCAGCCAAGATTTGGAATCGGGGAATCAGCCCCAGCATTTT.

The CDR3, as DNA: TGCGCCAGCAGCTGGATACTAGCGAAGTACAATGAGCAGTTCTTC. Translated, it gives CASSWILAKYNEQFF. This rearrangement joins TRBV5-1 to TRBJ2-1, with 7 bases that match TRBD2. The J segment lost 4 bases and the V segment lost 3 bases, leaving 7 bases of the junction unmatched. This CDR3 comprises 15 residues. Germline assignment: CDR1 SGHRS and CDR2 YFSETQ.

This clone has only a few counts. This chain joins TRBV28 and TRBJ2-7; TRBD1 aligns across 7 bases. The germline V gene has CDR1 MDHEN and CDR2 SYDVKM. J was trimmed by 1 base and V by 6 bases; bases with no gene match: 12. The CDR3 has 16 amino acids. As DNA, the CDR3 is TGTGCCAGCAGCCAGGGACAGACCGTGGGGTCCTACGAGCAGTACTTC. This sequence encodes CASSQGQTVGSYEQYF.

The rearrangement uses TRBV19 and TRBJ1-1; 8 nucleotides agree with TRBD1. CDR1 and CDR2 from the germline V gene are LNHDA and SQIVND (reference sequence). The trim removed 6 bases at V and 4 bases at J, leaving 13 bases unmatched. The CDR3 totals 16 residues. This CDR3 reads CASRLGQGFGVTEAFF. CDR3 DNA sequence: TGTGCCAGTAGACTAGGACAGGGCTTTGGGGTCACTGAAGCTTTCTTT.

The rearrangement joins TRBV9 to TRBJ2-2, with D perhaps TRBD1 (6 bases). Germline CDR1 reads SGDLS; CDR2 reads YYNGEE. V lost 3 bases and J 9 bases, leaving 15 bases between the germline ends. This CDR3 has 14 residues. The CDR3 DNA is TGTGCCAGCAGCGCAGGGGTTGGGAACCGGGAGCTGTTTTTT. Translation gives CASSAGVGNRELFF.

The rearrangement uses TRBV7-9 and TRBJ2-7, with 9 bases aligning to TRBD2. This CDR3 is 14 amino acids long. Trimming removed 5 bases from V and 3 bases from J; junction bases left unmatched: 5. Germline loops: CDR1 SEHNR, CDR2 FQNEAQ (reference sequence). The CDR3 coding sequence is TGTGCCAGCAGCCCAAGCGGGAGGTTCTACGAGCAGTACTTC. This gives the protein CASSPSGRFYEQYF. The full variable domain, rest sourced from reference TRBV7-9 and TRBJ2-7, is DTGVSQNPRHKITKRGQNVTFRCDPISEHNRLYWYRQTLGQGPEFLTYFQNEAQLEKSRLLSDRFSAERPKGSFSTLEIQRTEQGDSAMYLCASSPSGRFYEQYFGPGTRLTVT.